This record concerns one T cell receptor beta chain sequence. This CDR3 contains 11 residues. The J segment lost 13 bases and the V segment lost 8 bases, leaving 10 bases of the junction unmatched. From germline, CDR1 is GTSNPN and CDR2 SVGIG (reference sequence). This entry belongs to a study of CD8 T cells in Susac syndrome. Reverse transcription of about 0.5 to 1 ug RNA was carried out with random hexamers. A multiplex approach, immunoSEQ multiplex PCR, amplified TCR beta CDR3 across 54 Vbeta and 13 Jbeta. TCRdb reanalysed the immunoSEQ multiplex PCR reads using MiXCR and keeps one entry per CDR3 protein. The data hold 330,000 or so distinct CDR3 sequences, with around 91% observed a single time. Negative isolation yielded the CD8+ and CD4+ T cells, while FACS enriched the TEMRA cells.

The rearrangement uses TRBV30 and TRBJ2-1; TRBD2 agrees at 8 bases. The origin of this receptor is a human donor with multiple sclerosis. The source material was CD8+ T cells from PBMCs. Here the CDR3 reads CASFSGIGQFF. The CDR3 DNA is TGTGCCAGTTTTAGCGGGATCGGACAGTTCTTC.